The clone carrying this T cell receptor beta chain has at least ten counts. The sample comes from a study of T cells in Graves' hyperthyroidism and ophthalmopathy. This CDR3 is built from 16 residues. Trimming stripped 3 bases from V and 0 bases from J, with 15 bases between. Germline V CDR1 and CDR2: MDHEN, SYDVKM. Thyroid ultrasound, orbital computed tomography, clinical symptoms, and serum thyroxine and TRAb underpinned diagnoses. RNA transcripts were the template for amplifying TCR beta CDR3 regions. First-round RT-PCR with HTBI primers amplified the TCR CDR3 region. Each CDR3 protein is one row after TCRdb ran MiXCR on the multiplex PCR reads. The table lists over 250,000 distinct CDR3 sequences, 15% to 20% of them singletons.

The source is a woman aged 55 to 70 with Graves' ophthalmopathy. Sequenced material: blood. The chain joins TRBV28 to TRBJ2-7, with D perhaps assigned TRBD1 or TRBD2 (6 bases each). This CDR3 is CASSFEGGLFSYEQYF. The CDR3 DNA follows: TGTGCCAGCAGTTTCGAGGGGGGACTCTTCTCCTACGAGCAGTACTTC. The complete variable domain, with remaining parts taken from reference TRBV28 and TRBJ2-7, reads DVKVTQSSRYLVKRTGEKVFLECVQDMDHENMFWYRQDPGLGLRLIYFSYDVKMKEKGDIPEGYSVSREKKERFSLILESASTNQTSMYLCASSFEGGLFSYEQYFGPGTRLTVT.